This T cell receptor beta chain originates from a study of blood T cell repertoires in COVID-19. Grouping used clinical history reported by participants in a survey and questionnaire. Looked up from germline, CDR1 is MNHEY and CDR2 is SVGEGT. Germline trimming cut 2 bases from V and 4 bases from J; bases unmatched to any gene: 7. The CDR3 extends over 17 amino acids. Data came from immunoSEQ multiplex PCR; TCRdb stores just in-frame clones and leaves some out. The table lists a few hundred thousand clones, roughly 80% of them singletons. This clonotype was sampled from a man aged 50-59 years who had recovered from COVID-19. The sample consisted of PBMCs or T cells enriched from blood (not recorded which). This rearrangement joins TRBV6-2 or TRBV6-3 to TRBJ2-2; 10 positions match TRBD2. The CDR3 spells CASSYPGLAGVTGELFF. The CDR3 DNA is TGTGCCAGCAGTTACCCGGGGCTAGCGGGAGTCACCGGGGAGCTGTTTTTT.